Listed below are T cell receptor beta chains from one sample, sequenced in a study of response to subunit inactivated influenza vaccine. TCRdb re-analysed the RT-PCR reads in MiXCR, keeping a single row per CDR3 protein. This table holds about 520,000 distinct CDR3 sequences, 25% found once. The source material was CD4+ T cells sorted from PBMCs, sampled more than 4 days after vaccination. The receptors were gathered from a man aged 50 to 59 who received an inactivated influenza vaccine. Each CDR3 is given with its conserved first and last residue. Each record gives: D gene, V gene, clone size, J gene, CDR3 protein, CDR3 DNA. D genes are given only for firm matches. A row's size may be missing; if present it is once, few, many or a size class.

NA	TRBV20-1	NA	TRBJ2-1	CSARGLATYNEQFF	TGCAGTGCTAGAGGCCTAGCGACCTACAATGAGCAGTTCTTC
NA	TRBV6-1	few	TRBJ2-4	CASRDGGLAKNIQYF	TGTGCCAGCAGGGACGGGGGGCTAGCCAAAAACATTCAGTACTTC
NA	TRBV7-9	few	TRBJ1-3	CASSLAPSGNTIYF	TGTGCCAGCAGCTTAGCTCCCTCTGGAAACACCATATATTTT
NA	TRBV21-1	NA	TRBJ1-1	CASSKARGRLSEAFF	TGTGCCAGCAGCAAAGCGCGGGGGAGGCTCAGTGAAGCTTTCTTT
TRBD1	TRBV7-8	NA	TRBJ2-3	CARCPAWGTEERTDTQYF	TGTGCCCGCTGCCCAGCGTGGGGGACAGAGGAGCGCACAGATACGCAGTATTTT
NA	TRBV12-3/TRBV12-4	NA	TRBJ2-6	CASTGRNVLTF	TGTGCCAGCACCGGGCGCAACGTCCTGACTTTC
NA	TRBV7-9	NA	TRBJ2-3	CASQPWGQSTDTQYF	TGTGCCAGTCAACCCTGGGGACAAAGCACAGATACGCAGTATTTT
NA	TRBV15	NA	TRBJ2-3	CATSRDRQVTDTQYF	TGTGCCACCAGCAGAGATCGACAAGTAACAGATACGCAGTATTTT
TRBD1	TRBV5-5	NA	TRBJ1-2	CASSLDRGEYGYTF	TGTGCCAGCAGCCTGGACAGGGGAGAATATGGCTACACCTTC
NA	TRBV20-1	NA	TRBJ1-2	CSARAGAGGYTF	TGCAGTGCTAGAGCAGGGGCAGGGGGCTACACCTTC
NA	TRBV7-7	many	TRBJ2-1	CASSLANRNEQFF	TGTGCTAGCAGCTTAGCAAACAGAAATGAGCAGTTCTTC
NA	TRBV12-3/TRBV12-4	NA	TRBJ1-2	CASSGSYNYGYTF	TGTGCCAGCAGTGGGTCTTACAACTATGGCTACACCTTC
NA	TRBV29-1	few	TRBJ2-7	CSVEDRESYEQYF	TGCAGCGTTGAAGACAGGGAATCCTACGAGCAGTACTTC
NA	TRBV12-3/TRBV12-4	few	TRBJ1-2	CASVQGRAKGYTF	TGTGCCAGCGTGCAGGGGAGGGCTAAAGGCTACACCTTC
NA	TRBV30	NA	TRBJ2-2	CACNFWRASGELFF	TGTGCCTGTAATTTCTGGCGGGCCAGCGGGGAGCTGTTTTTT
NA	TRBV6-1	NA	TRBJ2-2	CATTGGLNTGELFF	TGTGCCACCACCGGGGGGCTGAACACCGGGGAGCTGTTTTTT
TRBD2	TRBV20-1	few	TRBJ2-5	CSARALKTSGIPETQYF	TGCAGTGCTAGAGCCTTGAAGACTAGCGGGATCCCAGAGACCCAGTACTTC
TRBD1	TRBV11-2	few	TRBJ1-4	CASSYRRDRGQKLFF	TGTGCCAGCAGCTACCGCCGGGACAGGGGGCAAAAACTGTTTTTT
NA	TRBV12-3/TRBV12-4	few	TRBJ1-6	CASSLYSPPNSPLHF	TGTGCCAGCAGTTTATACAGTCCGCCGAATTCACCCCTCCACTTT
NA	TRBV20-1	NA	TRBJ2-5	CSAREGFQETQYF	TGCAGTGCTAGAGAGGGATTCCAAGAGACCCAGTACTTC
NA	TRBV10-3	few	TRBJ1-5	CAISQGPNQPQHF	TGTGCCATCAGCCAGGGACCCAATCAGCCCCAGCATTTT
NA	TRBV6-2/TRBV6-3	NA	TRBJ2-7	CASQSWGSEQYF	TGTGCCAGCCAAAGTTGGGGCTCCGAGCAGTACTTC
NA	TRBV7-8	few	TRBJ1-1	CASSFRPRGRRTEAFF	TGTGCCAGCAGCTTTAGGCCGAGGGGCCGGCGCACTGAAGCTTTCTTT
TRBD1	TRBV20-1	few	TRBJ2-7	CSASGLITWAGGSYEQYF	TGCAGTGCCTCGGGGTTAATAACTTGGGCAGGGGGTTCCTACGAGCAGTACTTC
TRBD1	TRBV7-8	few	TRBJ2-1	CASSSAGTGTLEQFF	TGTGCCAGCAGCTCGGCCGGGACAGGGACGCTTGAGCAGTTCTTC
NA	TRBV6-5	few	TRBJ2-7	CASSYSWMPRYEQYF	TGTGCCAGCAGTTACTCGTGGATGCCCCGCTACGAGCAGTACTTC
NA	TRBV4-3	NA	TRBJ2-7	CASSQDEGIGEQYF	TGCGCCAGCAGCCAAGACGAGGGGATCGGCGAGCAGTACTTC
NA	TRBV12-3/TRBV12-4	few	TRBJ1-2	CASSFGTNYGYTF	TGTGCCAGCAGTTTTGGCACTAACTATGGCTACACCTTC
TRBD1	TRBV28	many	TRBJ1-5	CASRGTEPNQPQHF	TGTGCCAGCAGGGGGACAGAACCAAATCAGCCCCAGCATTTT
TRBD1	TRBV10-3	NA	TRBJ2-3	CAIRMTGGADTQYF	TGTGCCATCAGAATGACAGGGGGCGCAGATACGCAGTATTTT
NA	TRBV20-1	NA	TRBJ2-2	CSARLGAGGELFF	TGCAGTGCTAGGTTGGGGGCGGGCGGGGAGCTGTTTTTT
NA	TRBV28	NA	TRBJ2-7	CASTWGRGGEQYF	TGTGCCAGCACCTGGGGTCGTGGGGGCGAGCAGTACTTC
TRBD2	TRBV7-2	few	TRBJ2-1	CASSFTSGRFYNEQFF	TGTGCCAGCAGCTTTACTAGCGGGAGGTTCTACAATGAGCAGTTCTTC
NA	TRBV29-1	few	TRBJ2-2	CSVDGASGELFF	TGCAGCGTTGATGGGGCGTCCGGGGAGCTGTTTTTT
TRBD1	TRBV30	NA	TRBJ1-4	CAWADRVGKLFF	TGTGCCTGGGCTGACAGGGTCGGGAAACTGTTTTTT
NA	TRBV12-3/TRBV12-4	NA	TRBJ1-4	CASSFGLRGSEKLFF	TGTGCCAGCAGTTTCGGCTTAAGGGGGTCTGAAAAACTGTTTTTT
TRBD1	TRBV12-3/TRBV12-4	few	TRBJ2-7	CASSFAGSGGASYEQYF	TGTGCCAGCAGTTTCGCGGGGTCAGGGGGCGCTTCCTACGAGCAGTACTTC
NA	TRBV6-2/TRBV6-3	few	TRBJ1-5	CASRDKDRTNRPQHF	TGTGCCAGCAGGGATAAGGACAGAACCAATCGGCCCCAGCATTTT
NA	TRBV7-9	NA	TRBJ1-2	CASSLGTPGYTF	TGTGCCAGCAGCTTAGGAACCCCGGGCTACACCTTC
TRBD1	TRBV20-1	NA	TRBJ2-4	CSARRGQAKNIQYF	TGCAGTGCTAGGAGGGGACAGGCCAAAAACATTCAGTACTTC
NA	TRBV7-9	few	TRBJ2-1	CASSGWGEYNEQFF	TGTGCCAGCAGCGGATGGGGCGAATACAATGAGCAGTTCTTC
NA	TRBV5-5	NA	TRBJ2-7	CASSSVHGPPTEQYF	TGTGCCAGCAGCTCAGTGCACGGACCCCCTACGGAGCAGTACTTC
TRBD1	TRBV27	few	TRBJ2-7	CASSISRTGGFTYEQYF	TGTGCCAGCAGTATTTCCCGGACAGGGGGATTTACATACGAGCAGTACTTC
NA	TRBV12-3/TRBV12-4	NA	TRBJ2-5	CASSFKTGGETQYF	TGTGCCAGCAGTTTTAAGACCGGCGGAGAGACCCAGTACTTC
TRBD1	TRBV29-1	NA	TRBJ1-5	CSVKTGVSQPQHF	TGCAGCGTTAAGACAGGGGTTTCTCAGCCCCAGCATTTT
TRBD2	TRBV7-2	NA	TRBJ2-3	CASSLESGGGDTQYF	TGTGCCAGCAGCTTGGAGAGCGGGGGAGGGGATACGCAGTATTTT
TRBD2	TRBV15	few	TRBJ2-7	CATSTTTSGSNEQYF	TGTGCCACCAGCACTACAACTAGCGGGAGTAACGAGCAGTACTTC
NA	TRBV11-2	many	TRBJ2-7	CASSLDRGPRGMVPHEQYF	TGTGCCAGCAGCTTAGACCGGGGCCCACGCGGGATGGTTCCCCACGAGCAGTACTTC
NA	TRBV7-2	NA	TRBJ1-1	CASSFSRGGKRAFF	TGTGCCAGCAGCTTTTCTAGGGGAGGGAAGAGGGCTTTCTTT
NA	TRBV5-6	few	TRBJ2-3	CASSSDYYSDTQYF	TGTGCCAGCAGCTCAGACTATTACTCAGATACGCAGTATTTT
NA	TRBV29-1	NA	TRBJ2-1	CSVATAISNEQFF	TGCAGCGTTGCGACAGCCATATCCAATGAGCAGTTCTTC
TRBD2	TRBV10-3	NA	TRBJ2-5	CAISDSGGPSETQYF	TGTGCCATCAGCGATAGCGGGGGGCCCTCGGAGACCCAGTACTTC
NA	TRBV15	many	TRBJ1-2	CATSREQLYGYTF	TGTGCCACCAGCAGAGAACAGTTATATGGCTACACCTTC
TRBD2	TRBV10-3	NA	TRBJ2-1	CATRTSGRPMDEQFF	TGTGCCACTCGGACTAGCGGGAGGCCTATGGATGAGCAGTTCTTC
NA	TRBV5-1	few	TRBJ2-2	CASSLAAPNTGELFF	TGCGCCAGCAGCTTGGCAGCGCCGAACACCGGGGAGCTGTTTTTT
NA	TRBV5-1	NA	TRBJ1-1	CASSHASASNTEAFF	TGCGCCAGCAGCCACGCCTCCGCTTCGAACACTGAAGCTTTCTTT
NA	TRBV20-1	NA	TRBJ2-5	CSAKRTAQETQYF	TGCAGTGCCAAAAGGACAGCACAAGAGACCCAGTACTTC
NA	TRBV10-2	NA	TRBJ1-2	CASSESYRPYGYTF	TGCGCCAGCAGTGAGTCTTACAGACCCTATGGCTACACCTTC